This T cell receptor beta chain originates from a study of T-cell memory formation after mild COVID-19. The overall study: Largely donor-specific TCR clusters were found. Study-wide points: Clones that contracted clustered mainly in CM and EM if CD4+ and in EMRA if CD8+. Pre-infection memory showed some responding clones, and this suggested that cross-reactive memory joined.

As concerns this clonotype: The antigen is unknown.

TCR alpha and TCR beta cDNA libraries carrying sample barcodes and UMIs came from 5'RACE with constant-segment primers. TCRdb re-derived calls from the 5' RACE reads in MiXCR, one entry per CDR3 protein. This table has roughly 110,000 distinct CDR3 sequences, over 13% appearing once. This receptor was taken from a man younger than 35 who had mild COVID-19 (a few samples of this study predate the infection). Cell type and time point are not known. The sequenced sample was PBMCs or a T cell subset sorted from them (not recorded which).

DNA of the CDR3: TGTGCCAGCAGTTTAAACTCAAACACGAGCTCCTATAATTCACCCCTCCACTTT. This codes for CASSLNSNTSSYNSPLHF. The chain is built from TRBV27 and TRBJ1-6; D call uncertain. Trimming took 2 bases from V and 0 from J, leaving 14 bases between them. Germline CDR1 and CDR2: MNHEY and SMNVEV (reference sequence). This CDR3 spans 18 amino acids.